These T cell receptor beta chains were read from a single sample in a study of T cell responses to AZD1222 COVID-19 vaccine. Assay used: immunoSEQ multiplex PCR; TCRdb lists only in-frame clones, some missing. The sample consists of fewer than 150,000 clones, around 84% of them appearing once. The sequencing used peripheral blood, collected on day 0 of AZD1222 vaccination. The receptors stem from an adult in good health. Each CDR3 is given with its conserved first and last residue. D genes are given only for firm matches. Size is omitted from some rows. Given values are once, few, many or a class for expanded clones.

d_gene: -
v_gene: TRBV5-1
abundance: -
j_gene: TRBJ1-6
CDR3nt: TGCGCCAGCAGCTTGACAGGCGTCACTTCACCCCTCCACTTT
CDR3aa: CASSLTGVTSPLHF

d_gene: TRBD1
v_gene: TRBV6-1
abundance: -
j_gene: TRBJ2-1
CDR3nt: TGTGCCAGCAGTGAAACAGGGGACGGGCAGTTCTTC
CDR3aa: CASSETGDGQFF

d_gene: TRBD1
v_gene: TRBV5-6
abundance: -
j_gene: TRBJ1-2
CDR3nt: TGTGCCAGCAGCTTTAACAGGGGGCAGGATGGCTACACCTTC
CDR3aa: CASSFNRGQDGYTF

d_gene: -
v_gene: TRBV28
abundance: -
j_gene: TRBJ2-7
CDR3nt: TGTGCCAGCGGGAGGACAGGCAACTACGAGCAGTACTTC
CDR3aa: CASGRTGNYEQYF

d_gene: TRBD2
v_gene: TRBV6-5
abundance: few
j_gene: TRBJ2-7
CDR3nt: TGTGCCAGCATCCCCGGGGGGGGATACGAGCAGTACTTC
CDR3aa: CASIPGGGYEQYF

d_gene: TRBD1
v_gene: TRBV11-2
abundance: -
j_gene: TRBJ1-5
CDR3nt: TGTGCCAGCAGCGGGGACAGGGGCCAGCCCCAGCATTTT
CDR3aa: CASSGDRGQPQHF

d_gene: -
v_gene: TRBV28
abundance: -
j_gene: TRBJ2-7
CDR3nt: TGTGCCAGCAGTACAGGGGGGGTCCCCTACGAGCAGTACTTC
CDR3aa: CASSTGGVPYEQYF

d_gene: TRBD2
v_gene: TRBV10-3
abundance: -
j_gene: TRBJ2-5
CDR3nt: TGTGCCATCAGTGAGTTAGGACTAGTTCGGGAGACCCAGTACTTC
CDR3aa: CAISELGLVRETQYF

d_gene: -
v_gene: TRBV29-1
abundance: -
j_gene: TRBJ2-1
CDR3nt: TGCAGCGTTGAAGGGTGGAAAGACTACAATGAGCAGTTCTTC
CDR3aa: CSVEGWKDYNEQFF

d_gene: TRBD2
v_gene: TRBV9
abundance: -
j_gene: TRBJ2-2
CDR3nt: TGTGCCAGCAGCGTAGCAGCGGGAGGGCTTACCGGGGAGCTGTTTTTT
CDR3aa: CASSVAAGGLTGELFF

d_gene: -
v_gene: TRBV6-1
abundance: -
j_gene: TRBJ2-5
CDR3nt: TGTGCCAGCAGTGAAATAGGGGGGGCCACAGAGACCCAGTACTTC
CDR3aa: CASSEIGGATETQYF

d_gene: -
v_gene: TRBV27
abundance: few
j_gene: TRBJ1-2
CDR3nt: TGTGCCAGCAGTTTCCGTGGGGCGCGGGGCTATGGCTACACCTTC
CDR3aa: CASSFRGARGYGYTF

d_gene: TRBD1
v_gene: TRBV5-5
abundance: -
j_gene: TRBJ1-5
CDR3nt: TGTGCCAGCAGCTGGGGAGGGGGCGATTACCCCCAGCATTTT
CDR3aa: CASSWGGGDYPQHF

d_gene: -
v_gene: TRBV7-2
abundance: -
j_gene: TRBJ2-5
CDR3nt: TGTGCCAGCAGCTTAGGCCGGGACCAGTACTTC
CDR3aa: CASSLGRDQYF

d_gene: -
v_gene: TRBV9
abundance: -
j_gene: TRBJ2-3
CDR3nt: TGTGCCAGCGGCGGGAATGCGCAGTATTTT
CDR3aa: CASGGNAQYF

d_gene: TRBD1
v_gene: TRBV18
abundance: -
j_gene: TRBJ2-7
CDR3nt: TGTGCCAGCTCACCACCGGGACAGACCTACGAGCAGTACTTC
CDR3aa: CASSPPGQTYEQYF

d_gene: TRBD2
v_gene: TRBV19
abundance: -
j_gene: TRBJ2-3
CDR3nt: TGTGCCAGTAGTACCGTTAGCGGGAACACAGATACGCAGTATTTT
CDR3aa: CASSTVSGNTDTQYF

d_gene: -
v_gene: TRBV28
abundance: -
j_gene: TRBJ2-1
CDR3nt: TGTGCCAGCAGTCACCTTGTTAGGACCCAAACCTACAATGAGCAGTTCTTC
CDR3aa: CASSHLVRTQTYNEQFF

d_gene: TRBD1
v_gene: TRBV28
abundance: -
j_gene: TRBJ2-1
CDR3nt: TGTGCCAGCAGTCAGCCGGGACAGGGGAGGAATGAGCAGTTCTTC
CDR3aa: CASSQPGQGRNEQFF

d_gene: TRBD1
v_gene: TRBV7-9
abundance: -
j_gene: TRBJ1-2
CDR3nt: TGTGCCAGCAACAGGGGGGGATCTAACTATGGCTACACCTTC
CDR3aa: CASNRGGSNYGYTF

d_gene: -
v_gene: TRBV19
abundance: -
j_gene: TRBJ2-2
CDR3nt: TGTGCCAGTAGTATAAGGGCGACTGCGAACACCGGGGAGCTGTTTTTT
CDR3aa: CASSIRATANTGELFF

d_gene: TRBD1
v_gene: TRBV10-3
abundance: -
j_gene: TRBJ2-2
CDR3nt: TGTGCCAGCACGACAGGGATCACCGGGGAGCTGTTTTTT
CDR3aa: CASTTGITGELFF

d_gene: TRBD1
v_gene: TRBV28
abundance: -
j_gene: TRBJ1-6
CDR3nt: TGTGCCATCCCGACAGGGCGGAATAATTCACCCCTCCACTTT
CDR3aa: CAIPTGRNNSPLHF

d_gene: TRBD2
v_gene: TRBV5-1
abundance: once
j_gene: TRBJ2-3
CDR3nt: TGCGCCAGCAGCTTGTCCGGCGGGAGGGCGGATACGCAGTATTTT
CDR3aa: CASSLSGGRADTQYF

d_gene: -
v_gene: TRBV19
abundance: -
j_gene: TRBJ2-1
CDR3nt: TGTGCCAGTAGTACTGCGGGACAGAGCTCCTACAATGAGCAGTTCTTC
CDR3aa: CASSTAGQSSYNEQFF

d_gene: -
v_gene: TRBV5-4
abundance: -
j_gene: TRBJ2-2
CDR3nt: TGTGCCAGCAGCTTGGACCCCGGGGACACCGGGGAGCTGTTTTTT
CDR3aa: CASSLDPGDTGELFF

d_gene: -
v_gene: TRBV7-8
abundance: -
j_gene: TRBJ1-4
CDR3nt: TGTGCCAGCAGCTTAGTACCACCCCCCCTTATGAGGGGCGCGTGGGGCAATGAAAAACTGTTTTTT
CDR3aa: CASSLVPPPLMRGAWGNEKLFF

d_gene: TRBD1
v_gene: TRBV29-1
abundance: -
j_gene: TRBJ1-4
CDR3nt: TGCAGCGTTTATGACAGGGCCAGGGAAAAACTGTTTTTT
CDR3aa: CSVYDRAREKLFF